One T cell receptor (beta chain) is described in this entry. Its cognate antigen is unknown. These data originate in a study of Ad26.COV2.S vaccination and SARS-CoV-2 variants. General study points: Post-vaccination spike-specific CD8+ and CD4+ T cell responses reportedly had substantial breadth.

Treatment in this sample: 15 to 20 received Ad26.COV2.S at low or high dose, single or two shots; about five received placebo; per-sample allocation not given. Sampling was performed 63 days after the first vaccine or placebo injection. The CDR3 has 17 amino acids. The V gene lost 0 bases and the J gene lost 2 bases, with 15 bases spanning the gap. CDR1 and CDR2 from the germline V gene are SGHRS and YFSETQ. Libraries were prepared by immunoSEQ multiplex PCR; TCRdb keeps only in-frame clonotypes and omits some of them. The sample contains fewer than 400,000 clones, approximately 89% of which appear only once.

The source is a person aged 18-60 years who received the Ad26.COV2.S COVID-19 vaccine or a placebo. The chain recombines TRBV5-1 with TRBJ2-1, with no clear D. The sample in question was peripheral blood, obtained in a trial of Ad26.COV2.S vaccine versus placebo. This chain's CDR3 is CASSLAMRTHAYNEQFF. The DNA for the CDR3 is TGCGCCAGCAGCTTGGCCATGCGGACCCACGCCTACAATGAGCAGTTCTTC.